The sequence of this TCR beta chain was determined in a study of cytomegalovirus exposure and HLA in healthy donors. The CDR3 totals 17 residues. The germline V gene has CDR1 SGHTA and CDR2 FQGNSA. Trimming cost V 6 bases and J 0 bases, with 19 bases left between them. Both 60 Vbeta primers and 13 Jbeta primers went into the PCR. Clones were read by immunoSEQ multiplex PCR, and TCRdb kept only the in-frame ones, dropping some. This sample has some 100,000 clones, with around 74% found just once. The sequence was collected from a male donor in good health and CMV-seropositive. This chain joins TRBV7-2 and TRBJ2-3; D is perhaps TRBD2 (7 bases). Sequencing was carried out using PBMCs. The DNA for the CDR3 is TGTGCCAGCAGTGAAGGGGGGGGGATTACTAGCACAGATACGCAGTATTTT. Its protein product is CASSEGGGITSTDTQYF.